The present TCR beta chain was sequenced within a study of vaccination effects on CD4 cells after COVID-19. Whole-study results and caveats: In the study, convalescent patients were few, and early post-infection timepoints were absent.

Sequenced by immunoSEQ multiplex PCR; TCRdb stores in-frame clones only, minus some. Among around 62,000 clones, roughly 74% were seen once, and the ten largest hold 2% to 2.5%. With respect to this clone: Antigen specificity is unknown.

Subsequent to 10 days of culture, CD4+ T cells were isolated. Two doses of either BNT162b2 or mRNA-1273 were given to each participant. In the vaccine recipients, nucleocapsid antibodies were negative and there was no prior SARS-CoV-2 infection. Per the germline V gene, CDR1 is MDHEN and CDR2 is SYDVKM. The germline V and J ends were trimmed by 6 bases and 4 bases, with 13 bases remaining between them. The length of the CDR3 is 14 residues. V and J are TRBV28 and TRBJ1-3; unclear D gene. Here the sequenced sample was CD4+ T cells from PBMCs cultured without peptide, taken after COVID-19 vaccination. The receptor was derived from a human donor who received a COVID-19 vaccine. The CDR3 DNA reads TGTGCCAGCAGCCGTAGTGGAACAGGAAACACCATATATTTT. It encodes CASSRSGTGNTIYF.